The sequence of this T cell receptor beta chain was determined in a study of human T cells and chemical hapten exposure. The wider study: Per-sample TCR yield variability stemmed mainly from small pooled library volume differences.

Study-level findings and limits: No alteration of TCRs above 1 in 1000 frequency was seen with DPC sensitization. The study found that PT1 expanded TCR counts correlated positively with patch test score.

Time point given: patch test 3, about 24 weeks after DPC sensitization. Sample treatment: therapeutic diphenylcyclopropenone sensitization with weekly scalp DPC. This clonotype was found a few times. The antigen is not known. Germline assignment: CDR1 KGHDR and CDR2 SFDVKD. This CDR3 contains 13 residues. Trimming took 11 bases from V and 4 from J; bases not matched to a gene: 6. TCRdb used MiXCR to reprocess the RACE reads, holding one entry per CDR3 protein. This table has some 97,000 distinct CDR3 sequences, roughly 27% appearing once. Sequences were derived from whole blood, sampled in connection with sensitization to the hapten diphenylcyclopropenone (DPC). V is TRBV24-1 and J is TRBJ2-1, with TRBD1 identical over 8 bases. The TCR originated in a man aged 35 to 55 with alopecia areata. Some clones in this sample may be carry-over from other donors' samples. The CDR3 DNA follows: TGTGCCAGATACCGGGACAGGTACAATGAGCAGTTCTTC. Encoded protein: CARYRDRYNEQFF.